These T cell receptor beta chains were read from a single sample in a study of PD-1 blockade in classical Hodgkin lymphoma. Generated by immunoSEQ multiplex PCR, the TCRdb table keeps only in-frame clones and is missing some. The sample lists some 100,000 clones, roughly 89% seen once, with roughly 3% in the top ten. The sample here was peripheral blood mononuclear cells (PBMCs), taken at baseline. The receptors originated from a human donor with classical Hodgkin lymphoma. The CDR3 runs from the conserved cysteine through the conserved F or W. The D gene is left open where the match is weak. Rows may omit the clone size; those that give it use once, few, many or a size class.

v_call: TRBV30; j_call: TRBJ1-5; d_call: TRBD1; clone_size: .; cdr3_aa: CAWSAGTGKPQHF; cdr3_nt: TGTGCCTGGAGTGCCGGGACAGGGAAGCCCCAGCATTTT
v_call: TRBV27; j_call: TRBJ2-5; d_call: TRBD2; clone_size: .; cdr3_aa: CASSLMAPHRGSLAGGRETQYF; cdr3_nt: TGTGCCAGCAGTTTAATGGCGCCGCACAGGGGGTCATTAGCGGGAGGGAGGGAGACCCAGTACTTC
v_call: TRBV19; j_call: TRBJ1-4; d_call: TRBD1; clone_size: .; cdr3_aa: CASSTPPGQGKEKLFF; cdr3_nt: TGTGCCAGTAGTACCCCCCCGGGACAGGGGAAAGAAAAACTGTTTTTT
v_call: TRBV6-1; j_call: TRBJ2-2; d_call: TRBD2; clone_size: .; cdr3_aa: CASRIAGGLTGELFF; cdr3_nt: TGTGCCAGCAGGATAGCGGGAGGGCTGACCGGGGAGCTGTTTTTT
v_call: TRBV11-2; j_call: TRBJ2-1; d_call: .; clone_size: .; cdr3_aa: CASSLGLALTREQFF; cdr3_nt: TGTGCCAGCAGCTTAGGGCTAGCTCTTACGCGCGAGCAGTTCTTC
v_call: TRBV19; j_call: TRBJ2-3; d_call: .; clone_size: .; cdr3_aa: CATDIQSSGKDTQYF; cdr3_nt: TGTGCCACGGACATACAAAGCTCAGGGAAGGATACGCAGTATTTT
v_call: TRBV27; j_call: TRBJ2-7; d_call: .; clone_size: .; cdr3_aa: CASSRGARFDEQYF; cdr3_nt: TGTGCCAGCAGCCGGGGGGCGCGTTTTGACGAGCAGTACTTC
v_call: TRBV2; j_call: TRBJ2-1; d_call: TRBD2; clone_size: .; cdr3_aa: CASSEAEPGTSGSFDEQFF; cdr3_nt: TGTGCCAGCAGTGAAGCCGAACCGGGGACTAGCGGGAGTTTTGATGAGCAGTTCTTC
v_call: TRBV12-5; j_call: TRBJ1-5; d_call: .; clone_size: .; cdr3_aa: CASGLAAPNEPQHF; cdr3_nt: TGTGCTAGTGGTTTGGCCGCCCCTAATGAGCCCCAGCATTTT
v_call: TRBV27; j_call: TRBJ2-7; d_call: .; clone_size: .; cdr3_aa: CASSAVRGTYEQYF; cdr3_nt: TGTGCCAGCAGTGCCGTCCGGGGAACCTACGAGCAGTACTTC
v_call: TRBV27; j_call: TRBJ1-1; d_call: TRBD1; clone_size: .; cdr3_aa: CASSPDRGGTEAFF; cdr3_nt: TGTGCCAGCAGTCCCGACAGGGGAGGAACTGAAGCTTTCTTT
v_call: TRBV7-8; j_call: TRBJ2-7; d_call: TRBD1; clone_size: .; cdr3_aa: CASSPDRGSSYEQYF; cdr3_nt: TGTGCCAGCAGCCCCGACAGGGGTAGTTCCTACGAGCAGTACTTC
v_call: TRBV4-2; j_call: TRBJ1-5; d_call: .; clone_size: .; cdr3_aa: CASSQVTQPQHF; cdr3_nt: TGTGCCAGCAGCCAAGTTACCCAGCCCCAGCATTTT
v_call: TRBV19; j_call: TRBJ1-4; d_call: TRBD1; clone_size: .; cdr3_aa: CASSWTGANEKLFF; cdr3_nt: TGTGCCAGTAGTTGGACAGGGGCTAATGAAAAACTGTTTTTT
v_call: TRBV27; j_call: TRBJ2-2; d_call: .; clone_size: once; cdr3_aa: CASRGTARPGGELFF; cdr3_nt: TGTGCCAGCAGGGGGACCGCGCGGCCTGGCGGGGAGCTGTTTTTT
v_call: TRBV5-6; j_call: TRBJ2-5; d_call: .; clone_size: .; cdr3_aa: CASGKQGGIYETQYF; cdr3_nt: TGTGCCAGCGGGAAACAGGGGGGGATTTACGAGACCCAGTACTTC